This T cell receptor (beta chain) emerged from a study of cytomegalovirus exposure and HLA in healthy donors. Study-wide results and caveats: Looking again later, the authors saw that most CMV-associated TCR beta chains seemed HLA-restricted. In a later analysis, a genetic analysis reported fewer productive-TCR N-insertions in an Asian-associated ancestry cluster than the cohort average. According to the study, 150 to 200 TCR beta chains were cytomegalovirus-associated.

The PCR ran on 60 Vbeta and 13 Jbeta primers. In the study's own analysis: Unique TCR beta chains numbered roughly 84 million in a later analysis, with around 10 million shared. Clones were read by immunoSEQ multiplex PCR, and TCRdb kept only the in-frame ones, dropping some. V and J calls and clone size are as listed in that table; D and trimming were resolved from the DNA. The table includes some 52,000 clones, roughly 73% detected once. To note about this clone: Its specificity is unknown.

Germline lookup yields CDR1 SGHTA and CDR2 FQGNSA. The CDR3 has 15 amino acids. The germline V and J ends were trimmed by 6 bases and 0 bases, with 11 bases remaining between them. The source of this sequence is a man aged 18-30 years in good health and CMV-seronegative. The V call is TRBV7-2, the J call TRBJ1-4; D call uncertain. The sample was PBMCs. CDR3 in amino acids: CASRGETTTNEKLFF. CDR3 nucleotides: TGTGCCAGCAGGGGAGAGACAACAACTAATGAAAAACTGTTTTTT.